This record concerns one T cell receptor beta chain sequence. Cohort allocation depended upon clinical history that participants reported. Assay: immunoSEQ multiplex PCR; the TCRdb copy retains only in-frame clones and omits some. Seen here are 130,000 to 150,000 clones, about 90% observed once, and the top ten hold around 10%. This CDR3 is built from 15 residues. Germline loops: CDR1 SGHTA, CDR2 FQGTGA. Trimming at V came to 2 bases and at J to 8 bases, leaving 6 bases not matched to a gene. This sample was taken from a study of blood T cell repertoires in COVID-19. Overall study: In each case, the material was cDNA or gDNA derived from T cells, B-cell-depleted T cells, or PBMCs.

The sequencing input was PBMCs or T cells enriched from blood (not recorded which). The sequence was collected from a man between 60 and 70 years old who had recovered from COVID-19. This rearrangement joins TRBV7-3 to TRBJ2-1, with 10 bases that match TRBD2. The CDR3 DNA sequence: TGTGCCAGCAGCTTACGGCTAGCGGGAGTATATGAGCAGTTCTTC. It specifies CASSLRLAGVYEQFF. Combining the CDR3 with reference TRBV7-3 and TRBJ2-1 gives the whole variable domain GAGVSQTPSNKVTEKGKYVELRCDPISGHTALYWYRQSLGQGPEFLIYFQGTGAADDSGLPNDRFFAVRPEGSVSTLKIQRTERGDSAVYLCASSLRLAGVYEQFFGPGTRLTVL.